This entry features one TCR beta chain sequence. As handled by the study authors: The assay estimated nucleated cells by amplifying reference gene primers. The data were produced by immunoSEQ multiplex PCR, yet TCRdb's version contains in-frame clones alone and is incomplete. The V and J calls and clone size come from that table; D and trimming were worked out from the DNA. The data contain a few hundred thousand clones, about 90% of them singletons. The CDR3 spans 14 residues. V shed 6 bases and J 9 bases; nucleotides not matched to a gene: 9. The V gene's germline CDR1 is MNHEY and CDR2 SVGAGI. These data originate in a study of blood T cell repertoires in COVID-19. About the research overall: Samples of COVID-19 (acute and convalescent) were obtained from the United States, Italy and Spain.

The rearrangement links TRBV6-5 to TRBJ2-1; 9 bases agree with TRBD2. The TCR was taken from a man between 18 and 29 years old with active or convalescent COVID-19. Sequenced input: peripheral blood. The CDR3 region has the DNA TGTGCCAGCAGCCCCGGACTAGCGAGGACTGAGCAGTTCTTC. Encoded protein: CASSPGLARTEQFF.